The clone carrying this TCR beta chain was picked up a small number of times. Its target is unknown. Each CDR3 protein is one row after TCRdb ran MiXCR on the RT-PCR reads. Among hundreds of thousands of distinct CDR3 sequences, around a sixth were seen once, and the ten largest hold 11%. These data belong to a study of response to subunit inactivated influenza vaccine. Study findings and constraints: New T cells are recruited in small numbers by each seasonal influenza vaccination, according to the authors' suggestion.

Material: PBMCs from blood, obtained 11 to 12 days after vaccination. This TCR was sampled from a man aged 50 or older who received an inactivated influenza vaccine.

The CDR3 is CASRPGDRGLSTEAFF. The CDR3, as DNA: TGTGCCAGCCGTCCGGGGGACAGGGGGCTCAGCACTGAAGCTTTCTTT. The chain employs TRBV19 and TRBJ1-1; 12 positions agree with TRBD1. With V trimmed by 9 bases and J by 4 bases, 12 bases remained unmatched. This CDR3 is built from 16 residues. Germline V lookup: CDR1 LNHDA, CDR2 SQIVND (reference sequence).